This is a list of T cell receptor beta chains from one sample in a study of shared clonotypes between healthy human individuals. Measured with immunoSEQ multiplex PCR; TCRdb has only the in-frame clones, and not every one. The table includes about 510,000 clones, 60% to 85% detected once. Sequenced material: PBMCs. The origin of the receptors is a woman aged 40 to 50 in good health. Some clones in this sample may be carry-over from other donors' samples. The CDR3 runs from the conserved cysteine through the conserved F or W. Fields, in order: J gene, D gene, V gene, clone size, CDR3 protein, CDR3 DNA. A D gene is named only where the DNA matches it firmly. Clone size is shown for a subset of rows, as once, few, many or a class of expanded clone.

J: TRBJ1-2; D: NA; V: TRBV18; size: few; CDR3: CASSPNRDGGSGYTF; DNA: TGTGCCAGCTCCCCTAACAGGGACGGCGGAAGCGGCTACACCTTC
J: TRBJ2-1; D: TRBD2; V: TRBV4-1; size: NA; CDR3: CASSQDLAGRDEQFF; DNA: TGCGCCAGCAGCCAAGATCTAGCGGGAAGGGATGAGCAGTTCTTC
J: TRBJ2-2; D: TRBD1; V: TRBV30; size: once; CDR3: CAWSGTGGVNTGELFF; DNA: TGTGCCTGGTCTGGAACAGGGGGCGTGAACACCGGGGAGCTGTTTTTT
J: TRBJ2-7; D: TRBD2; V: TRBV29-1; size: NA; CDR3: CSVVDSGRAGFYEQYF; DNA: TGCAGCGTTGTGGATAGCGGGAGGGCCGGTTTTTACGAGCAGTACTTC
J: TRBJ1-4; D: TRBD1; V: TRBV9; size: NA; CDR3: CASSPGQGYGNEKLFF; DNA: TGTGCCAGCAGCCCGGGACAGGGTTATGGTAATGAAAAACTGTTTTTT
J: TRBJ2-3; D: TRBD2; V: TRBV5-4; size: NA; CDR3: CASSLVAGVGDTQYF; DNA: TGTGCCAGCAGCTTGGTAGCGGGAGTTGGGGATACGCAGTATTTT
J: TRBJ2-7; D: NA; V: TRBV19; size: NA; CDR3: CASSIEERVEGEQYF; DNA: TGTGCCAGTAGTATAGAAGAGCGGGTCGAGGGCGAGCAGTACTTC
J: TRBJ2-1; D: TRBD2; V: TRBV5-4; size: many; CDR3: CASSLSTSGSYNEQFF; DNA: TGTGCCAGCAGCCTCTCGACTAGCGGGAGCTACAATGAGCAGTTCTTC
J: TRBJ2-1; D: NA; V: TRBV20-1; size: NA; CDR3: CSAAGTWGFF; DNA: TGCAGTGCGGCGGGTACCTGGGGGTTCTTC
J: TRBJ2-7; D: NA; V: TRBV15; size: once; CDR3: CATSRDPGGLRLEQYF; DNA: TGTGCCACCAGCAGAGATCCCGGGGGGCTCCGCCTCGAGCAGTACTTC
J: TRBJ1-4; D: NA; V: TRBV7-2; size: NA; CDR3: CASSLGGLNEKLFF; DNA: TGTGCCAGCAGCTTAGGGGGGTTAAATGAAAAACTGTTTTTT
J: TRBJ2-3; D: TRBD1; V: TRBV28; size: NA; CDR3: CASSAGQGTDTQYF; DNA: TGTGCCAGCAGTGCAGGACAGGGCACAGATACGCAGTATTTT
J: TRBJ1-1; D: NA; V: TRBV6-6; size: once; CDR3: CASSPQADHMNTEAFF; DNA: TGTGCCAGCAGCCCACAGGCGGACCATATGAACACTGAAGCTTTCTTT
J: TRBJ2-5; D: NA; V: TRBV20-1; size: NA; CDR3: CSAQGETQYF; DNA: TGCAGTGCTCAGGGAGAGACCCAGTACTTC
J: TRBJ1-1; D: NA; V: TRBV6-1; size: few; CDR3: CASSPDFMNTEAFF; DNA: TGTGCCAGCAGTCCCGATTTTATGAACACTGAAGCTTTCTTT
J: TRBJ2-1; D: TRBD2; V: TRBV11-2; size: NA; CDR3: CASKRLAGEGYNEQFF; DNA: TGTGCCAGCAAGCGACTAGCGGGAGAAGGCTACAATGAGCAGTTCTTC
J: TRBJ2-1; D: TRBD2; V: TRBV15; size: NA; CDR3: CATSRGGTTYNEQFF; DNA: TGTGCCACCAGCAGAGGCGGGACTACATACAATGAGCAGTTCTTC
J: TRBJ2-7; D: NA; V: TRBV30; size: NA; CDR3: CAWSANNGQYF; DNA: TGTGCCTGGAGTGCAAACAACGGGCAGTACTTC